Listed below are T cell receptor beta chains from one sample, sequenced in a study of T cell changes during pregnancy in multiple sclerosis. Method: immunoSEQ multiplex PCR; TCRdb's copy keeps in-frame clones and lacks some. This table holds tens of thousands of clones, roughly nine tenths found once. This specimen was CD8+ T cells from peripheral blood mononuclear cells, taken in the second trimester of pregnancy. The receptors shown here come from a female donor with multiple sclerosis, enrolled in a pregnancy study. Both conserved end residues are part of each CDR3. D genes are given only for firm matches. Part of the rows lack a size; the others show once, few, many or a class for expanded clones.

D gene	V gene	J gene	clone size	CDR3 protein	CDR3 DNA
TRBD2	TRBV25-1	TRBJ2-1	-	CASSVGTSGSEQFF	TGTGCCAGCAGTGTCGGGACTAGCGGGAGCGAGCAGTTCTTC
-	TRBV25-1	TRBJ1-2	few	CASSVSGGYTF	TGTGCCAGCAGTGTTTCGGGTGGCTACACCTTC
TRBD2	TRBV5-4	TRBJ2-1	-	CAGGLAGLSSYNEQFF	TGTGCCGGGGGGCTAGCGGGCCTTAGCTCCTACAATGAGCAGTTCTTC
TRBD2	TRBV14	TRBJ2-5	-	CASSQELAGESWGGETQYF	TGTGCCAGCAGCCAGGAGTTAGCGGGAGAATCGTGGGGGGGAGAGACCCAGTACTTC
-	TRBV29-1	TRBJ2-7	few	CSVGSGEHYEQYF	TGCAGCGTCGGATCGGGGGAACACTACGAGCAGTACTTC
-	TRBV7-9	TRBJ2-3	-	CASSRSRLLTQYF	TGTGCCAGCAGCCGCTCCAGACTGCTTACGCAGTATTTT
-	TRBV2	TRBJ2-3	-	CASSPPSGTSTDTQYF	TGTGCCAGCAGTCCCCCCTCTGGTACTAGCACAGATACGCAGTATTTT
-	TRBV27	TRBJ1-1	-	CASSLLSGREAFF	TGTGCCAGCAGTTTACTTTCGGGAAGGGAAGCTTTCTTT
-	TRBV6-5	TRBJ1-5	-	CASAGGSNQPQHF	TGTGCCAGCGCGGGAGGGAGCAATCAGCCCCAGCATTTT
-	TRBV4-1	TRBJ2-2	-	CASSQRQDGELFF	TGCGCCAGCAGCCAGAGACAGGACGGGGAGCTGTTTTTT
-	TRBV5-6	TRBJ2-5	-	CASSAGQGWGGETQYF	TGTGCCAGCAGCGCGGGGCAGGGATGGGGTGGAGAGACCCAGTACTTC